Each of the 20 T cell receptor beta chains below was sequenced from the same sample in a study of control samples from healthy donors and cancer patients (dated by TCRdb to 2019 to 2021). The method behind the library was the immunoSEQ multiplex PCR assay. Held by TCRdb, this immuneACCESS table contains in-frame sequences only and omits some clones. Under half of the omission traces to an unresolved V gene where checked; the cause of the rest is unknown. The sample table contains about 39,000 clones; only one count was recorded for about 86% of them. The ten top clones hold about a fifth of the sample. The sequenced material came from PBMCs. The receptors derive from an older woman with lung cancer.

This chain uses TRBV10-3 with TRBJ2-3, with D uncertain. V lost 6 bases to trimming and J lost 0 bases, with 7 bases between them. Germline CDR1 ENHRY, CDR2 SYGVKD. The CDR3 sequence is 13 residues long. The CDR3 sequence is CAISEVSTDTQYF. Here the CDR3 DNA reads TGTGCCATCAGCGAGGTTAGCACAGATACGCAGTATTTT.

This clone was counted once. This sequence joins TRBV7-9 and TRBJ2-1, with TRBD2 identical over 7 bases. Per the germline V gene, CDR1 is SEHNR and CDR2 is FQNEAQ (reference sequence). V lost 6 bases and J lost 5; bases outside the gene matches: 13. The CDR3 contains 16 residues. The CDR3 region has the DNA TGTGCCAGCAGTTCGATCGCGGAGCTAGCGGACAATGAGCAGTTCTTC. Its protein product is CASSSIAELADNEQFF.

The chain recombines TRBV11-2 with TRBJ1-3; D uncertain. The CDR3 extends over 13 amino acids. Germline-derived CDR1 and CDR2 are SGHAT and FQNNGV. V was trimmed by 6 bases and J by 4 bases, leaving 10 bases between them. The CDR3 is CASSSTGGNTIYF. The CDR3 nucleotides are TGTGCCAGCAGTTCCACGGGGGGAAACACCATATATTTT.

The chain joins TRBV7-2 to TRBJ1-1; TRBD1 is a possible D gene (6 bases). The germline V gene encodes CDR1 SGHTA and CDR2 FQGNSA. V lost 7 bases and J lost 0, with 12 bases in between. This CDR3 region has 14 residues. Written as DNA, the CDR3 is TGTGCCAGCACCCCGGGGGCCCTGAACACTGAAGCTTTCTTT. This codes for CASTPGALNTEAFF.

This rearrangement joins TRBV5-6 to TRBJ1-2; possible D gene TRBD1, 6 bases. V was clipped by 2 bases and J by 4 bases, with 12 bases between them. CDR3 size: 14 residues. Germline loops: CDR1 SGHDT, CDR2 YYEEEE. As DNA, the CDR3 is TGTGCCAGCAGCTTTGAAACAGGGACCTATGGCTACACCTTC. Residues: CASSFETGTYGYTF. Together with reference TRBV5-6 and TRBJ1-2, the CDR3 gives the full variable domain: DAGVTQSPTHLIKTRGQQVTLRCSPKSGHDTVSWYQQALGQGPQFIFQYYEEEERQRGNFPDRFSGHQFPNYSSELNVNALLLGDSALYLCASSFETGTYGYTFGSGTRLTVV.

The rearrangement links TRBV10-3 to TRBJ1-1, with 7 bases lining up with TRBD1. There are 14 residues in the CDR3. Germline CDR1 reads ENHRY; CDR2 reads SYGVKD. V shed 10 bases and J 7 bases; nucleotides not matched to a gene: 15. The CDR3 region has the DNA TGTGCCAACGCTAGGACAGGCCCCGAGGGTGAAGCTTTCTTT. It encodes CANARTGPEGEAFF.

The V and J genes are TRBV29-1 and TRBJ2-7, with D uncertain. The CDR3 has 13 amino acids. In germline, CDR1 is SQVTM, CDR2 ANQGSEA. Trimming took off 6 bases at V and 2 bases at J, with 14 bases between the two ends. This chain's CDR3 is CSVLPTAAYEQYF. The CDR3 nucleotides read TGCAGCGTGCTGCCAACAGCAGCCTACGAGCAGTACTTC.

The chain employs TRBV10-3 and TRBJ2-1, with D possibly matching TRBD2 (5 bases). Trimming took off 0 bases at V and 5 bases at J, with 14 bases between the two ends. CDR1 and CDR2 from the germline V gene are ENHRY and SYGVKD. This CDR3 region has 16 residues. The CDR3 bases are TGTGCCATCAGTGAGTCGGACCGCCTACTAGACAATGAGCAGTTCTTC. Protein: CAISESDRLLDNEQFF.

The chain links TRBV6-4 to TRBJ2-3; TRBD1 might be the D (6 bases). The CDR3 covers 15 residues. CDR1 is MRHNA, CDR2 SNTAGT, per germline. V lost 0 bases and J 2 bases, leaving 9 bases between the germline ends. In DNA form, the CDR3 reads TGTGCCAGCAGTGACTCGCAGGGGAACACAGATACGCAGTATTTT. Translation gives CASSDSQGNTDTQYF.

This chain links TRBV27 with TRBJ2-5; TRBD2 might be the D (6 bases). V was cut by 6 bases and J by 5 bases, with 25 bases left in between. Germline loops: CDR1 MNHEY, CDR2 SMNVEV (reference sequence). The CDR3 contains 17 residues. The CDR3 here is CASSLRVAATPGETQYF. CDR3 DNA: TGTGCCAGCAGCTTGAGGGTAGCGGCAACCCCAGGGGAGACCCAGTACTTC.

The genes are TRBV9 and TRBJ2-7, with D perhaps being TRBD1 or TRBD2 (5 bases each). The CDR3 covers 14 residues. From germline, CDR1 is SGDLS and CDR2 YYNGEE. The V end lost 4 bases, the J end lost 0 bases, and 11 bases lay between the germline ends. The CDR3 sequence is CASSPGTGSYEQYF. The CDR3 coding sequence is TGTGCCAGCAGCCCGGGGACGGGCTCCTACGAGCAGTACTTC.

The J gene is TRBJ2-5, the V gene TRBV7-9, with TRBD2 matching over 7 bases. Germline V CDR1 and CDR2: SEHNR, FQNEAQ (reference sequence). There are 15 residues in the CDR3. With 6 bases clipped from V and 5 bases from J, the junction kept 12 bases outside the gene matches. The CDR3 region is CASRLRGGGEETQYF. For the CDR3, the DNA is TGTGCCAGCAGGCTGAGGGGCGGGGGAGAGGAGACCCAGTACTTC.

In the case of this clone: A much larger clone differs from this one at a single base, so this may be a read error. This chain connects TRBV7-9 to TRBJ2-2; a possible D gene is TRBD1 (5 bases). V was pared by 5 bases and J by 4 bases, with 5 bases between. The CDR3 has 12 residues. The germline V gene encodes CDR1 SEHNR and CDR2 FQNEAQ (reference sequence). In nucleotides, the CDR3 is TGTGCCAGCAGCCAGGGCACCGGGGAGCTGTTTTTT. The encoded protein is CASSQGTGELFF. Using reference TRBV7-9 and TRBJ2-2 for the parts outside the CDR3, the full variable domain is DTGVSQNPRHKITKRGQNVTFRCDPISEHNRLYWYRQTLGQGPEFLTYFQNEAQLEKSRLLSDRFSAERPKGSFSTLEIQRTEQGDSAMYLCASSQGTGELFFGEGSRLTVL.

J is TRBJ2-5 and V is TRBV7-9; no definite D call. The CDR3 runs 14 residues. V dropped 2 bases and J dropped 4 bases, with 11 bases sitting between them. Per germline, CDR1 SEHNR and CDR2 FQNEAQ (reference sequence). CDR3 sequence (DNA): TGTGCCAGCAGCTTAATGATAGCCCGAGAGACCCAGTACTTC. It codes for CASSLMIARETQYF.

This clone was counted a single time. The chain uses TRBV7-2 and TRBJ2-5, with a possible D match to TRBD2 (6 bases). CDR1 and CDR2 (germline): SGHTA, FQGNSA. V lost 1 base and J lost 0, with 12 bases in between. The CDR3 contains 16 residues. CDR3 loop: CASSLVLAVYQETQYF. CDR3 nucleotide sequence: TGTGCCAGCAGCTTAGTATTAGCGGTGTACCAAGAGACCCAGTACTTC.

The chain joins TRBV7-2 to TRBJ1-6, with D possibly TRBD1 on 5 matching bases. Germline loops: CDR1 SGHTA, CDR2 FQGNSA. This CDR3 is 15 amino acids long. V was trimmed by 5 bases and J by 9 bases, leaving 17 bases between them. The DNA of the CDR3 is TGTGCCAGCAGCCCTCGGACACCCTACGGTTCACCCCTCCACTTT. Protein sequence: CASSPRTPYGSPLHF.

The gene calls are TRBV30 and TRBJ2-5, with D uncertain. Trimming took 1 base from V and 4 from J, leaving 4 bases between them. Germline lookup yields CDR1 GTSNPN and CDR2 SVGIG (reference sequence). The CDR3 consists of 11 residues. The CDR3 sequence: CAWSGGETQYF. The CDR3 DNA is TGTGCCTGGAGTGGCGGAGAGACCCAGTACTTC.

CDR3 in amino acids: CASSIVGGTEAFF. CDR3 coding DNA: TGTGCCAGTAGTATAGTGGGGGGGACTGAAGCTTTCTTT. This chain connects TRBV19 to TRBJ1-1, with D possibly TRBD1 on 5 matching bases. Germline loops: CDR1 LNHDA, CDR2 SQIVND (reference sequence). Trimming removed 1 base from V and 5 bases from J, with 8 bases in between. The CDR3 length is 13 residues.

This clone was recorded only once. This chain connects TRBV2 to TRBJ1-2; the D is unclear. This CDR3 has 15 residues. CDR1 SNHLY and CDR2 FYNNEI come from the germline V gene. The ends were cut back, 2 bases at V and 3 bases at J, with 13 bases in the middle. The CDR3 protein is CASSERRVPDYGYTF. CDR3 sequence (DNA): TGTGCCAGCAGTGAAAGGAGGGTCCCAGACTATGGCTACACCTTC. Full variable domain (rest looked up from reference TRBV2 and TRBJ1-2): EPEVTQTPSHQVTQMGQEVILRCVPISNHLYFYWYRQILGQKVEFLVSFYNNEISEKSEIFDDQFSVERPDGSNFTLKIRSTKLEDSAMYFCASSERRVPDYGYTFGSGTRLTVV.

The chain recombines TRBV7-2 with TRBJ1-1; D might be TRBD1 (5 bases). This CDR3 region has 14 residues. The germline V gene encodes CDR1 SGHTA and CDR2 FQGNSA. The V end was cut by 6 bases, the J end by 7 bases, with 18 bases between. CDR3 sequence reads: CASRRGPSLLEAFF. As DNA, the CDR3 is TGTGCCAGCAGGAGGGGACCTAGCCTCCTTGAAGCTTTCTTT. Full variable domain (outside the CDR3, taken from reference TRBV7-2 and TRBJ1-1): GAGVSQSPSNKVTEKGKDVELRCDPISGHTALYWYRQSLGQGLEFLIYFQGNSAPDKSGLPSDRFSAERTGGSVSTLTIQRTQQEDSAVYLCASRRGPSLLEAFFGQGTRLTVV.